This T cell receptor (beta chain) was documented in a study of shared clonotypes between healthy human individuals. The authors divided CD4+ cells into CD45RA+ naive and CD45RA-negative memory subsets. V shed 1 base, J shed 7 bases, and the junction held 3 bases outside the gene matches. The CDR3 has 14 residues. Germline CDR1 and CDR2: SGHRS and YFSETQ. The study's findings and limits: The donor pool, a small one, limited the genetic and exposure-history diversity represented. Of the naive CD4 clonotypes, around 4.7% were shared across a few donors.

Notes on this clone: The target antigen is unknown.

Assay: immunoSEQ multiplex PCR; the TCRdb copy retains only in-frame clones and omits some. The sample has some 2.4 million clones; approximately 93% are singletons. This clonotype originated in a man aged 18 to 30 in good health. Some clones in this sample may be carry-over from other donors' samples. Material: naive CD4+ T cells from PBMCs. The subset was: CD45RA+ positively selected. This sequence joins TRBV5-1 and TRBJ2-7, with TRBD2 identical over 12 bases. Here the CDR3 DNA reads TGCGCCAGCAGCTTGCTAGCGGGAGGGCAAGAGCAGTACTTC. Its protein is CASSLLAGGQEQYF.